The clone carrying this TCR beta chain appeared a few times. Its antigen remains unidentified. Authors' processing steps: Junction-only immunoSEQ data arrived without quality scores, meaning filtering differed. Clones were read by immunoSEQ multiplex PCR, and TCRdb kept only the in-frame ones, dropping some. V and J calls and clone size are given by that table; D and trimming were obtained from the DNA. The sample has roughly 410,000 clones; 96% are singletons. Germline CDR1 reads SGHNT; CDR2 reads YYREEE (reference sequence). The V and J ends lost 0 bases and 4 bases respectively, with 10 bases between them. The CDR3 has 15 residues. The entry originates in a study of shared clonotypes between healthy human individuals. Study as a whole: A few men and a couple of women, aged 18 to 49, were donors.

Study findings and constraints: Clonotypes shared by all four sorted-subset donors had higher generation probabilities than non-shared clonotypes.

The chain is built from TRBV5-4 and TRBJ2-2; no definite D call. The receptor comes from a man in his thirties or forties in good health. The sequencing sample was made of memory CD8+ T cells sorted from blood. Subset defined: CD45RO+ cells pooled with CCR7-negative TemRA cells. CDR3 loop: CASSLGPELTGELFF. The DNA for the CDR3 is TGTGCCAGCAGCTTGGGGCCAGAACTCACCGGGGAGCTGTTTTTT.